This T cell receptor beta chain is drawn from a study of T cell changes during pregnancy in multiple sclerosis. Repertoires were generated with immunoSEQ multiplex PCR, while TCRdb's copy carries only in-frame clones and drops some. The data show approximately 43,000 clones, with roughly 93% seen just once and roughly 8.1% held by the top ten. Per germline, CDR1 MRHNA and CDR2 SNTAGT. The CDR3 length is 14 residues. With V trimmed by 3 bases and J by 7 bases, 3 bases remained unmatched. The V call is TRBV6-4, the J call TRBJ1-6; TRBD1 matches 7 bases. The source material was CD8+ T cells from peripheral blood mononuclear cells, sampled in the third trimester of pregnancy. This TCR derives from a female donor with multiple sclerosis, enrolled in a pregnancy study. The chain's CDR3 is CASSESQGNSPLHF. The CDR3 DNA sequence: TGTGCCAGCAGTGAATCACAGGGGAATTCACCCCTCCACTTT.